This T cell receptor beta chain was recorded in a study of post-analysis software for immune sequencing data. cDNA libraries of TCR beta carried unique molecular identifiers. With roughly 1 to 11 million T cells as the source, about half a million cDNA molecules resulted. TCRdb passed the PCR reads through MiXCR, listing each CDR3 protein once. This sample has roughly 700,000 distinct CDR3 sequences, with 25% to 30% found just once. A word on this clonotype: The antigen is unknown.

The CDR3 is 14 amino acids. With 1 base removed from V and 2 bases from J, the gap between germline ends came to 10 bases. The germline V gene has CDR1 SQVTM and CDR2 ANQGSEA. Study-wide findings and caveats: Multiple sclerosis patients had significantly lower normalized Chao1 diversity than controls. F measure clustering grouped samples strongly by preparation batch. Included in a set of roughly five TRBV segments more frequent in patients than controls were TRBV5-6, TRBV5-1 and TRBV20-1.

The chain couples TRBV29-1 to TRBJ2-3; no firm D call. This receptor was identified in a girl under 18 with multiple sclerosis. The specimen was blood. CDR3 sequence (DNA): TGCAGCGTTGAAGGCCCCACGCTCACAGATACGCAGTATTTT. Translating gives CSVEGPTLTDTQYF.